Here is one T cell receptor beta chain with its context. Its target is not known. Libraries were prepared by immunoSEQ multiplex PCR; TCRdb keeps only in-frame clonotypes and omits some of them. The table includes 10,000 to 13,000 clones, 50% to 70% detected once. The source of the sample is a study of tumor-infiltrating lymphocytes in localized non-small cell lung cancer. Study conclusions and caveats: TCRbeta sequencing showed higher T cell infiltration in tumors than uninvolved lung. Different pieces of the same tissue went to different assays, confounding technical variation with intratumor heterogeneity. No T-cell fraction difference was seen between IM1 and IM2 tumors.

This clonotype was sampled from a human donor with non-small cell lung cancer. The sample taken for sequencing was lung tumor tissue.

The CDR3 nucleotides read TGCAGCGTGAACAGGGTGGGGAACGGGGAGCTGTTTTTT. It codes for CSVNRVGNGELFF. The V call is TRBV29-1, the J call TRBJ2-2; D might be TRBD1 (6 bases). Germline V gene lookup returns CDR1 SQVTM and CDR2 ANQGSEA. The length of the CDR3 is 13 residues. Trimming shortened V by 6 bases and J by 7 bases, and 15 bases separated the two germline ends.